The rows below give T cell receptor beta chains drawn from one sample of a study of radiation and T cells in renal cell carcinoma. This table comes from immunoSEQ multiplex PCR, and its TCRdb copy is limited to in-frame clones, with some not included. The table shows tens of thousands of clones, with 70% to 90% occurring only once. The input for sequencing was blood, taken from a patient whose treatment included radiotherapy and nephrectomy. The source is a woman between 45 and 60 years old with renal cell carcinoma. Both conserved end residues are part of each CDR3. Fields, in order: D gene, J gene, clone size, V gene, CDR3 protein, CDR3 DNA. The D gene is left open where the match is weak. The size field is filled for only some rows; it gives once, few, many or a size class.

NA | TRBJ1-2 | once | TRBV7-2 | CASSLERSNYGYTF | TGTGCCAGCAGCTTAGAACGCAGTAACTATGGCTACACCTTC
NA | TRBJ2-5 | many | TRBV5-5 | CASSLAGHRETQYF | TGTGCCAGCAGCTTGGCCGGGCACCGGGAGACCCAGTACTTC
TRBD2 | TRBJ2-3 | NA | TRBV7-2 | CASRGSGGAPDTQYF | TGTGCCAGCAGAGGTAGCGGGGGGGCCCCAGATACGCAGTATTTT
NA | TRBJ2-7 | NA | TRBV5-1 | CASSGQGRYEQYF | TGCGCCAGCAGCGGGCAGGGGAGGTACGAGCAGTACTTC
NA | TRBJ1-1 | few | TRBV2 | CASRTAERTEAFF | TGTGCCAGCCGGACAGCTGAACGGACTGAAGCTTTCTTT
TRBD1 | TRBJ1-6 | NA | TRBV5-1 | CASSLNRQGGSPLHF | TGCGCCAGCAGCTTGAATCGACAGGGAGGATCACCCCTCCACTTT
TRBD1 | TRBJ2-6 | NA | TRBV18 | CASSPLQGASGANVLTF | TGTGCCAGCTCACCACTACAGGGGGCGAGTGGGGCCAACGTCCTGACTTTC
TRBD2 | TRBJ2-3 | NA | TRBV7-2 | CASSLSGRSGYTQYF | TGTGCCAGCAGCCTCAGCGGGAGGAGTGGATATACGCAGTATTTT
NA | TRBJ1-2 | NA | TRBV28 | CASNLYRESGYTF | TGTGCCAGCAACCTATACAGGGAATCTGGCTACACCTTC
NA | TRBJ1-2 | NA | TRBV27 | CASQPNYRADYGYTF | TGTGCCAGCCAACCAAATTACAGGGCCGACTATGGCTACACCTTC
NA | TRBJ2-4 | NA | TRBV4-2 | CASSQDSRIAKNIQYF | TGTGCCAGCAGCCAAGATTCCCGGATAGCCAAAAACATTCAGTACTTC
TRBD1 | TRBJ1-5 | NA | TRBV30 | CARDRVGNQPQHF | TGTGCCCGTGACAGGGTGGGAAATCAGCCCCAGCATTTT
NA | TRBJ1-3 | NA | TRBV4-3 | CASSQDDSMEGNTIYF | TGCGCCAGCAGCCAAGATGACTCGATGGAGGGAAACACCATATATTTT
TRBD2 | TRBJ2-7 | NA | TRBV10-1 | CASSATAGESEQYF | TGCGCCAGCAGCGCCACGGCGGGAGAATCCGAGCAGTACTTC
TRBD2 | TRBJ2-1 | NA | TRBV27 | CASSSRTSSGVDEQFF | TGTGCCAGCAGTTCACGGACTAGCTCTGGTGTGGATGAGCAGTTCTTC
TRBD2 | TRBJ2-3 | NA | TRBV7-9 | CASSTGLAGVTDTQYF | TGTGCCAGCAGTACGGGACTAGCGGGTGTCACAGATACGCAGTATTTT
NA | TRBJ2-5 | NA | TRBV10-2 | CASTETPDQETQYF | TGCGCCAGCACCGAAACCCCGGACCAAGAGACCCAGTACTTC
TRBD2 | TRBJ2-5 | NA | TRBV5-1 | CASSFGGSGGETQYF | TGCGCCAGCAGCTTTGGGGGTAGCGGGGGTGAGACCCAGTACTTC
NA | TRBJ1-2 | NA | TRBV11-2 | CASSPNLGNYGYTF | TGTGCCAGCAGCCCTAATTTAGGGAACTATGGCTACACCTTC
TRBD1 | TRBJ2-2 | NA | TRBV5-1 | CASSLQGTASGELFF | TGCGCCAGCAGCCTGCAGGGGACAGCGTCCGGGGAGCTGTTTTTT
NA | TRBJ1-4 | many | TRBV2 | CASSKGGQGSEKLFF | TGTGCCAGCAGTAAAGGGGGGCAGGGAAGCGAAAAACTGTTTTTT
NA | TRBJ2-3 | NA | TRBV4-3 | CASSQGREDTDTQYF | TGCGCCAGCAGCCAAGGCAGGGAGGATACAGATACGCAGTATTTT
TRBD2 | TRBJ2-1 | NA | TRBV7-2 | CASSPGLADNEQFF | TGTGCCAGCAGCCCCGGACTAGCGGACAATGAGCAGTTCTTC
TRBD2 | TRBJ2-5 | NA | TRBV2 | CASRVSGDQETQYF | TGTGCCAGCAGGGTGAGCGGGGACCAAGAGACCCAGTACTTC
NA | TRBJ2-7 | NA | TRBV4-2 | CASSQDRSSPDPYEQYF | TGTGCCAGCAGCCAAGATCGGTCCAGCCCGGACCCCTACGAGCAGTACTTC
NA | TRBJ2-2 | NA | TRBV5-4 | CASSSGLFSNTGELFF | TGTGCCAGCAGCTCCGGACTCTTCTCGAACACCGGGGAGCTGTTTTTT
TRBD2 | TRBJ2-7 | NA | TRBV5-1 | CASSFGGASPYEQYF | TGCGCCAGCAGCTTCGGGGGGGCCTCTCCTTACGAGCAGTACTTC
TRBD1 | TRBJ2-1 | NA | TRBV4-3 | CASSHPIRDRVFNEQFF | TGCGCCAGCAGCCACCCAATCCGGGACAGGGTTTTCAATGAGCAGTTCTTC
TRBD1 | TRBJ1-5 | NA | TRBV4-1 | CASSRGQVGNQPQHF | TGCGCCAGCAGCCGCGGACAGGTTGGCAATCAGCCCCAGCATTTT
NA | TRBJ1-2 | NA | TRBV28 | CASRTPLGYGYTF | TGTGCCAGCCGGACTCCCCTGGGGTATGGCTACACCTTC
NA | TRBJ2-3 | NA | TRBV11-2 | CASSSTTDTQYF | TGTGCCAGCAGCTCCACTACAGATACGCAGTATTTT